This T cell receptor (beta chain) was observed in a study of CD8 T cells in ankylosing spondylitis. Study-wide points: A CD8+ phenotype characterized the disease-linked clones, which were relatively rare in peripheral blood. Significant enrichment of disease-linked clones was reported in matched ankylosing spondylitis synovial fluid. For ankylosing spondylitis blood, a TCR beta motif of fewer than 10 highly homologous variants appeared characteristic.

MiXCR, applied by TCRdb to the 5' RACE reads, yields one record per CDR3 protein. The profile shows approximately 500,000 distinct CDR3 sequences, roughly 13% of them singletons. The CDR3 length is 12 residues. V was pared by 1 base and J by 12 bases, with 9 bases between. Germline CDR1 is PRHDT and CDR2 is FYEKMQ (reference sequence). A note on this clonotype: Its antigen is unidentified.

The receptor was derived from a male donor with ankylosing spondylitis. V usage is TRBV13 and J usage is TRBJ2-2; D is perhaps TRBD2 (5 bases). Input material: blood, either unsorted or a sorted T cell fraction (not recorded which). This CDR3 reads CASSLVGDKLFF. The CDR3 DNA reads TGTGCCAGCAGCTTAGTGGGAGATAAGCTGTTTTTT.